This entry is about one TCR beta chain. The antigen it recognizes is unknown. No quality values exist for individual bases; no much larger clone is one base distant. This sample was included in a study of T-cell memory formation after mild COVID-19 (TCRdb year 2021). The study in broad terms: TCR sequence clusters from the two donors were largely donor specific. In a couple of donors, T-cell clones that expanded and contracted after mild COVID-19 were followed by sequencing TCRalpha and TCRbeta repertoires longitudinally. Two young, previously healthy adult volunteers, one female and one male, were included in the cohort.

Ficoll-Paque density gradient centrifugation was the method used to isolate PBMCs. Reads for this sample came from an Illumina NovaSeq 6000. TCRalpha and TCRbeta cDNA libraries were constructed by 5'RACE with constant-segment primers, with sample barcodes and unique molecular identifiers being introduced. RNA was extracted from every sample with Trizol reagent. Amplification of the libraries took two PCR steps, and the second step added a second sample barcode plus Illumina TruSeq adapters. Sequencing of the libraries was done on an Illumina NovaSeq, producing 2 x 150 bp paired-end reads. The original methods were these. Demultiplexing of reads and collapsing into UMI-guided consensus sequences were performed with migec v1.2.7. With mixcr v2.1.11, UMI consensuses were aligned to TRA and TRB V and J templates and assembled into clonotypes. Clonotypes were classified as expanded or contracted when called significant by both edgeR and NoisET, with noise models trained on biological replicates. For edgeR calls, the cutoffs were a false discovery rate-adjusted p below 0.01 and a log2 fold-change threshold of 1. As an exploratory analysis of dynamics, max-normalized trajectories of the 1000 most abundant clonotypes were examined with PCA combined with hierarchical clustering. Separately sequenced CD4+ and CD8+ repertoires were used to assign a CD4 or CD8 phenotype to each responding clone. TCRdb reworked the public reads: Q25 trimming with fastp, MiXCR clone assembly, productive beta chains retained. CDR3 protein sequences are deduplicated, and each keeps its most common genes and DNA. TCRdb, not the original authors, processed these V and J calls. This sample comprises 170,000 or so distinct CDR3 sequences, 31% of them detected only once. The leading ten clones occupy about 12% of the sample.

Sequences SGHKS (CDR1) and YYEKEE (CDR2) are obtained from the germline V gene (reference sequence). Including cysteine and phenylalanine, the CDR3 has 18 amino acids. The retained sequence is limited to the CDR3, 54 bases, with the frame set at the first base. V and J are trimmed by 0 bases and 4 bases, and the gene matches miss 14 bases of the junction. The research as a whole found: The second-wave clones that peaked on day 37 were not confirmed to be SARS-CoV-2 specific. The detection of some responding clones in pre-infection memory suggests that pre-existing cross-reactive memory T cells joined the SARS-CoV-2 response. The study covered only a couple of mild cases, and larger cohorts including severe cases with pre-infection samples were considered necessary. Balanced CD4/CD8 phenotypes were observed for clones contracting from day 15 to 85, whereas a bias towards CD4+ was observed for a second wave of clones expanding from day 15 to 37. Contracting CD4+ clones were located mainly in the CM and EM memory subsets, whereas CD8+ clones were found to be enriched in EMRA.

Sequenced sample: PBMCs or a T cell subset sorted from them (not recorded which). Recombination connected TRBV5-5 to TRBJ1-2, and 8 bases in between align with TRBD1. The sequence derives from an adult woman who had mild COVID-19 (a few samples of this study predate the infection). The sample titles of this study are shuffled in the database, so cell type and time point are left out; the donor was told from shared clones. The CDR3 corresponds to CASSLAAAGGAKVYGYTF. The DNA sequence is TGTGCCAGCAGCTTGGCGGCAGCAGGGGGCGCGAAGGTCTATGGCTACACCTTC.